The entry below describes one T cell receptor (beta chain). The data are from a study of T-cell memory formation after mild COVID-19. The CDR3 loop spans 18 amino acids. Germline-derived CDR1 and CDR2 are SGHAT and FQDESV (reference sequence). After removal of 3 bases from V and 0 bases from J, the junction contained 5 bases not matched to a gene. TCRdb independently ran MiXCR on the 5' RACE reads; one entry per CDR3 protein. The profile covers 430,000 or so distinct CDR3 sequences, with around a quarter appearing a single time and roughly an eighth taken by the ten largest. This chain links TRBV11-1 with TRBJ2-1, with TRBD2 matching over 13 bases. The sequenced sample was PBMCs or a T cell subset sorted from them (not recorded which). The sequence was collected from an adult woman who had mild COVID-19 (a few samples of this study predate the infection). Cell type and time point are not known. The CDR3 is CASSFRLAGGSSYNEQFF. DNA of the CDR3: TGTGCCAGCAGCTTCAGACTAGCGGGAGGATCCTCCTACAATGAGCAGTTCTTC.